Listed here is a single TCR beta chain. Its cognate antigen is unknown. TCRdb ran MiXCR on the 5' RACE reads and lists one entry per CDR3 protein. Among approximately 150,000 distinct CDR3 sequences listed, around 9% were seen once. The data originate from a study of T cells after yellow fever vaccination. Study results and caveats: After the booster, roughly 96% of CD4 and 88% of CD8 primary-response clones were re-detected. By day 5 rather than day 15, the secondary response had peaked, though it was weaker.

Looked up from germline, CDR1 is MNHEY and CDR2 is SMNVEV (reference sequence). Trimming removed 5 bases at V and 2 bases at J, with 9 bases between. The CDR3 totals 14 residues. The specimen was CD8+ T cells sorted from PBMCs, collected 45 days after the yellow fever booster vaccination. The chain employs TRBV27 and TRBJ1-4; no reliable D call. The sequence derives from a man between 18 and 35 years old who received the YFV17D yellow fever vaccine. The CDR3 region has the DNA TGTGCCAGCAGTCCCCTCGCCACTAATGAAAAACTGTTTTTT. Protein sequence: CASSPLATNEKLFF. Full variable domain (remainder filled in from reference TRBV27 and TRBJ1-4): EAQVTQNPRYLITVTGKKLTVTCSQNMNHEYMSWYRQDPGLGLRQIYYSMNVEVTDKGDVPEGYKVSRKEKRNFPLILESPSPNQTSLYFCASSPLATNEKLFFGSGTQLSVL.